Below, 26 T cell receptor beta chains from the same sample are listed, as sequenced in a study of OX40 agonist ivuxolimab in advanced cancers. Data came from immunoSEQ multiplex PCR; TCRdb stores just in-frame clones and leaves some out. The sample has some 42,000 clones, 85% to 90% seen once. The specimen comprised CD4+ or CD8+ T cells sorted from blood, sampled in a trial of the OX40 agonist ivuxolimab. Receptors originate from an adult with an advanced solid tumor such as melanoma, head and neck, liver or kidney cancer.

The CDR3 loop is CASRGFTYEQYF. CDR3 bases: TGTGCCAGCAGAGGGTTCACCTACGAGCAGTACTTC. The genes are TRBV27 and TRBJ2-7; D not certain. This CDR3 is 12 amino acids long. Per the germline V gene, CDR1 is MNHEY and CDR2 is SMNVEV (reference sequence). V was clipped by 6 bases and J by 2 bases, with 8 bases between them.

The genes are TRBV30 and TRBJ2-7; TRBD1 is a possible D gene (6 bases). The germline CDR1 and CDR2 sequences are GTSNPN and SVGIG (reference sequence). The CDR3 spans 13 residues. Trimming took 1 base from V and 3 from J, leaving 10 bases between them. CDR3 sequence (DNA): TGTGCCTGGAGTGCGGGACATTTCTACGAGCAGTACTTC. This sequence encodes CAWSAGHFYEQYF. The full variable domain, in which reference TRBV30 and TRBJ2-7 provide the parts outside the CDR3, is SQTIHQWPATLVQPVGSPLSLECTVEGTSNPNLYWYRQAAGRGLQLLFYSVGIGQISSEVPQNLSASRPQDRQFILSSKKLLLSDSGFYLCAWSAGHFYEQYFGPGTRLTVT.

The chain combines TRBV12-5 with TRBJ1-1; D may be TRBD1 (6 bases). CDR1 is LGHNT and CDR2 is FRNRAP in the germline V gene. CDR3 length: 16 residues. The V gene lost 6 bases and the J gene lost 1 base, with 18 bases spanning the gap. CDR3 coding DNA: TGTGCTAGTGGAAAAGACAGGCGGTTTTCGAACACTGAAGCTTTCTTT. Protein sequence: CASGKDRRFSNTEAFF.

V and J are TRBV28 and TRBJ2-1; D is undetermined. The CDR3 is made up of 13 amino acids. Germline V gene lookup returns CDR1 MDHEN and CDR2 SYDVKM. The V end lost 6 bases, the J end lost 2 bases, and 8 bases lay between the germline ends. CDR3 DNA sequence: TGTGCCAGCAGACCCCCCGCCTACAATGAGCAGTTCTTC. It yields the protein CASRPPAYNEQFF.

The genes are TRBV29-1 and TRBJ2-3; D is ambiguous. The CDR3 runs to 10 residues. Germline V gene sequence: CDR1 SQVTM, CDR2 ANQGSEA. The ends were cut back, 4 bases at V and 6 bases at J, with 5 bases in the middle. The CDR3 region has the DNA TGCAGCGTTGTATATGATACGCAGTATTTT. This translates into CSVVYDTQYF.

The V and J genes are TRBV28 and TRBJ2-7, with D unresolved. V was shortened by 5 bases and J by 2 bases, with 13 bases between the two germline ends. This CDR3 comprises 14 residues. CDR1 MDHEN and CDR2 SYDVKM come from the germline V gene. The CDR3 bases are TGTGCCAGCAGTATAACCGGGTATACCTACGAGCAGTACTTC. Its protein is CASSITGYTYEQYF.

V and J are TRBV6-5 and TRBJ1-3, with D tentatively TRBD1 (5 bases). V gave up 4 bases and J gave up 3 bases, with 7 bases separating them. Germline lookup yields CDR1 MNHEY and CDR2 SVGAGI. The CDR3 has 13 amino acids. The CDR3 protein is CASSSRVGNTIYF. The CDR3 nucleotides are TGTGCCAGCAGTTCCAGGGTTGGAAACACCATATATTTT.

This clone was picked up one time. The chain combines TRBV7-2 with TRBJ2-7, with D perhaps matching TRBD2 (5 bases). V was shortened by 5 bases and J by 4 bases, with 12 bases between the two germline ends. Germline V gene data show CDR1 as SGHTA and CDR2 as FQGNSA. CDR3 length equals 13 residues. CDR3 nucleotides: TGTGCCAGCAGCCCAACGGACTTTTACGAGCAGTACGTC. It specifies CASSPTDFYEQYV.

The chain joins TRBV7-2 to TRBJ1-2; D is undetermined. Looked up from germline, CDR1 is SGHTA and CDR2 is FQGNSA. Trimming removed 0 bases at V and 0 bases at J, with 5 bases between. There are 14 residues in the CDR3. This CDR3 reads CASSLALANYGYTF. In nucleotides, the CDR3 is TGTGCCAGCAGCTTAGCATTGGCTAACTATGGCTACACCTTC.

The rearrangement uses TRBV13 and TRBJ2-7; 7 positions agree with TRBD2. Per germline, CDR1 PRHDT and CDR2 FYEKMQ (reference sequence). This CDR3 contains 14 residues. V trimming: 5 bases; J trimming: 5 bases; junction bases outside the gene matches: 9. CDR3 bases: TGTGCCAGCAGCCCTGGACTAGACCGTAACGAGCAGTACTTC. It is translated as CASSPGLDRNEQYF.

The chain carries TRBV5-1 and TRBJ2-3, with 10 bases aligning to TRBD2. The V segment lost 0 bases and the J segment 4 bases; nucleotides outside the gene matches: 8. The CDR3 has 17 amino acids. Germline values: CDR1 SGHRS, CDR2 YFSETQ. Written as DNA, the CDR3 is TGCGCCAGCAGCTTGGATCCGGGACTAGCGTTTCCAGATACGCAGTATTTT. Its translation: CASSLDPGLAFPDTQYF.

CDR3 nucleotides: TGTGCCAGCAGCCAAGGCAGGGGGGCATACGAGCAGTACGTC. The encoded protein is CASSQGRGAYEQYV. The rearrangement joins TRBV14 to TRBJ2-7; TRBD1 is a possible D gene (7 bases). With 1 base removed from V and 4 bases from J, the gap between germline ends came to 11 bases. The CDR3 covers 14 residues. Germline V gives CDR1 SGHDN, CDR2 FVKESK.

Here the CDR3 reads CASSIPDGDRFSAGELFF. CDR3 in DNA: TGTGCCAGCAGCATTCCCGACGGGGACAGGTTTAGTGCCGGGGAGCTGTTTTTT. The chain couples TRBV9 to TRBJ2-2, with TRBD1 matching 8 bases. The CDR3 contains 18 residues. CDR1 is SGDLS and CDR2 is YYNGEE in the germline V gene. Germline trimming cut 4 bases from V and 6 bases from J; bases unmatched to any gene: 17. Filled out from reference TRBV9 and TRBJ2-2, the complete variable domain reads DSGVTQTPKHLITATGQRVTLRCSPRSGDLSVYWYQQSLDQGLQFLIQYYNGEERAKGNILERFSAQQFPDLHSELNLSSLELGDSALYFCASSIPDGDRFSAGELFFGEGSRLTVL.

V usage is TRBV10-1 and J usage is TRBJ1-4; the D is unclear. CDR1 is WNHNN, CDR2 SYGVQD, per germline (reference sequence). The CDR3 spans 12 residues. The ends were cut back, 0 bases at V and 8 bases at J, with 4 bases in the middle. CDR3 DNA: TGCGCCAGCAGTGAGTCAGACGAAAAACTGTTTTTT. Protein product: CASSESDEKLFF.

The chain recombines TRBV13 with TRBJ2-3; 8 positions agree with TRBD2. Germline CDR1 PRHDT, CDR2 FYEKMQ (reference sequence). J gave up 0 bases and V 6 bases, and 8 bases lay outside the gene matches. The CDR3 spans 16 residues. CDR3 sequence (DNA): TGTGCCAGCAGTTTTAGCGGGGAGTCTAGCACAGATACGCAGTATTTT. Translating it yields CASSFSGESSTDTQYF. Full variable domain (outside the CDR3, taken from reference TRBV13 and TRBJ2-3): AAGVIQSPRHLIKEKRETATLKCYPIPRHDTVYWYQQGPGQDPQFLISFYEKMQSDKGSIPDRFSAQQFSDYHSELNMSSLELGDSALYFCASSFSGESSTDTQYFGPGTRLTVL.

A note on this clone: Because the CDR3's place on the DNA is in doubt, the DNA is left out and the CDR3 is given as listed by TCRdb. The V call is TRBV28, the J call TRBJ1-1. The length of the CDR3 is 17 amino acids, counting both ends. CDR1 and CDR2 from the germline V gene are MDHEN and SYDVKM. The CDR3: CASSFRGPLTNTEAFFF.

The chain is built from TRBV11-2 and TRBJ2-2; D may correspond to TRBD1 or TRBD2 (5 bases each). Trimming removed 5 bases from V and 4 bases from J, with 14 bases in between. Germline V gene sequence: CDR1 SGHAT, CDR2 FQNNGV. The CDR3 extends over 15 amino acids. The chain's CDR3 is CASSGSGAITGELFF. CDR3 in DNA: TGTGCCAGCAGCGGGTCCGGGGCAATCACCGGGGAGCTGTTTTTT.

The CDR3 protein is CASSLGNNEQFF. DNA of the CDR3: TGTGCCAGCAGCCTAGGGAACAATGAGCAGTTCTTC. The chain joins TRBV7-3 to TRBJ2-1; D gene uncertain. The germline V gene has CDR1 SGHTA and CDR2 FQGTGA. V lost 5 bases and J lost 5, with 7 bases in between. The CDR3 sequence is 12 residues long.

The chain uses TRBV7-9 and TRBJ1-1; the match to TRBD1 covers 7 bases. Germline CDR1 SEHNR, CDR2 FQNEAQ (reference sequence). V lost 8 bases, J lost 3 bases, and 9 bases stayed unmatched. This CDR3 has 14 amino acids. The CDR3 sequence: CASGTTTGDTEAFF. The CDR3, as DNA: TGTGCCAGCGGCACAACTACAGGGGACACTGAAGCTTTCTTT.

J is TRBJ2-1 and V is TRBV14, with 10 nucleotides matching TRBD1. CDR1 SGHDN and CDR2 FVKESK come from the germline V gene. V trimming: 8 bases; J trimming: 10 bases; junction bases outside the gene matches: 17. The CDR3 contains 16 residues. The CDR3: CASGVLTGTGVEEQFF. For the CDR3, the DNA is TGTGCCAGCGGAGTCCTGACCGGGACAGGGGTGGAGGAGCAGTTCTTC.

This sequence joins TRBV7-2 and TRBJ1-2; D may be TRBD1 (5 bases). V dropped 7 bases and J dropped 4 bases, with 7 bases sitting between them. The CDR3 is 11 amino acids. Germline values: CDR1 SGHTA, CDR2 FQGNSA. CDR3 bases: TGTGCCAGCACCGACAGCTATGGCTACACCTTC. Translation gives CASTDSYGYTF.

CDR3: CASSEGGGASSPLHF. The DNA of the CDR3 is TGTGCCAGCAGCGAGGGGGGAGGAGCGAGTTCACCCCTCCACTTT. The chain has TRBV9 and TRBJ1-6; tentatively, D is TRBD1 (6 bases). The CDR3 is 15 residues long. Germline-derived CDR1 and CDR2 are SGDLS and YYNGEE. V lost 3 bases, J lost 9 bases, and 16 bases lay in between. The complete variable domain, with remaining parts taken from reference TRBV9 and TRBJ1-6, reads DSGVTQTPKHLITATGQRVTLRCSPRSGDLSVYWYQQSLDQGLQFLIQYYNGEERAKGNILERFSAQQFPDLHSELNLSSLELGDSALYFCASSEGGGASSPLHFGNGTRLTVT.

The chain uses TRBV11-2 and TRBJ2-2; D is tentatively TRBD1 or TRBD2 (5 bases each). V lost 6 bases and J lost 6, with 17 bases in between. The germline gives CDR1 SGHAT, CDR2 FQNNGV. The CDR3 runs to 15 residues. This chain's CDR3 is CASRPVTRDPGELFF. In DNA, the CDR3 is TGTGCCAGCAGACCAGTCACACGGGACCCCGGGGAGCTGTTTTTT.

The chain joins TRBV7-2 to TRBJ2-1; the D gene could be TRBD1 or TRBD2 (5 bases each). V was pared by 5 bases and J by 7 bases, with 24 bases between. The CDR3 totals 17 residues. Germline values: CDR1 SGHTA, CDR2 FQGNSA. Here the CDR3 reads CASSLIRGGLSENEQFF. For the CDR3, the DNA is TGTGCCAGCAGCCTAATACGGGGCGGGTTAAGTGAGAATGAGCAGTTCTTC.

V is TRBV20-1 and J is TRBJ1-1; D not resolved. With 4 bases removed from V and 2 bases from J, the gap between germline ends came to 5 bases. Germline-derived CDR1 and CDR2 are DFQATT and SNEGSKA (reference sequence). The CDR3 consists of 11 residues. CDR3 loop: CSATVNTEAFF. DNA for the CDR3: TGCAGTGCTACTGTTAACACTGAAGCTTTCTTT.

V and J are TRBV7-6 and TRBJ2-3; D is perhaps TRBD2 (7 bases). From germline, CDR1 is SGHVS and CDR2 FNYEAQ. Between the trimmed V and J ends, which lost 1 base and 5 bases, there was a span of 13 bases. CDR3 length: 15 amino acids. The CDR3 region has the DNA TGTGCCAGCAGCTTAGACCGGGGGGCGGTAGATACGCAGTATTTT. This gives the protein CASSLDRGAVDTQYF.